The T cell receptor beta chain described here comes from a study of shared clonotypes between healthy human individuals. A word on this clone: Its target is unknown.

TCRdb's table, derived via immunoSEQ multiplex PCR, lists solely in-frame clones and lacks some. The sample includes 2 million to 2.5 million clones, more than 90% of them seen just once. The CDR3 contains 13 residues. Per the germline V gene, CDR1 is WSHSY and CDR2 is SAAADI. V lost 6 bases and J lost 0, with 9 bases in between. Study outcomes and limitations: Across a handful of donors, naive CD4 shared around 5%, naive CD8 over 3%, memory CD4 roughly 2.5%, memory CD8 0.4%.

The source material was naive CD4+ T cells sorted from blood. The subset: CD45RA+ positively selected. This clonotype was sampled from a man aged 18 to 30 in good health. The chain combines TRBV10-2 with TRBJ2-7, with D tentatively TRBD1 or TRBD2 (5 bases each). Written as DNA, the CDR3 is TGCGCCAGCAGGTGGGGGTCCTCCTACGAGCAGTACTTC. Its translation: CASRWGSSYEQYF.